These 30 T cell receptor beta chains were sequenced from one sample in a study of Tregs in tolerant kidney transplant recipients. Recipients received nonmyeloablative bone marrow transplants from related graft donors, with transient mixed chimerism. Repertoires were generated with immunoSEQ multiplex PCR, while TCRdb's copy carries only in-frame clones and drops some. The sample lists around 50,000 clones; roughly 90% were seen once. The sequences come from CD8+ T cells from blood (PBMCs), collected 12 months after the transplant. The receptors come from a human patient who received a combined kidney and bone marrow transplant. Some T cells may arise from the graft donor.

The chain uses TRBV19 and TRBJ2-7; 10 positions match TRBD1. V lost 1 base, J lost 0 bases, and 9 bases stayed unmatched. CDR1 is LNHDA, CDR2 SQIVND, per germline (reference sequence). CDR3 length: 18 residues. The CDR3 DNA reads as TGTGCCAGTAGTATAGGCGCCGGGACAGGGGACCGCTCCTACGAGCAGTACTTC. It translates to CASSIGAGTGDRSYEQYF.

The rearrangement links TRBV4-1 to TRBJ2-5, with D perhaps TRBD2 (5 bases). Trimming removed 2 bases at V and 3 bases at J, with 19 bases between. The CDR3 runs to 17 residues. The germline V gene has CDR1 MGHRA and CDR2 YSYEKL. DNA of the CDR3: TGCGCCAGCAGCCAAATTCCAAGCGGCCTAGTGGAAGAGACCCAGTACTTC. Translated, it gives CASSQIPSGLVEETQYF.

This clone has just one count. This sample also contains other DNA sequences that code for the same CDR3. The chain has TRBV30 and TRBJ1-6, with a possible D match to TRBD1 (6 bases). CDR1 is GTSNPN and CDR2 is SVGIG in the germline V gene (reference sequence). Trimming stripped 4 bases from V and 13 bases from J, with 29 bases between. The CDR3 totals 17 residues. CDR3 loop: CAWIDRDKEPQLSPLHF. CDR3 nucleotide sequence: TGTGCCTGGATTGACCGGGACAAGGAACCCCAATTATCCCCCCTCCACTTT.

The CDR3 DNA is TGTGCCAGTAGTATGAATGGGGGGGGCCTTGAGACCCAGTACTTC. Protein product: CASSMNGGGLETQYF. V usage is TRBV19 and J usage is TRBJ2-5; perhaps TRBD2 as D (7 bases). Germline V lookup: CDR1 LNHDA, CDR2 SQIVND (reference sequence). The CDR3 has 15 residues. Trimming took off 3 bases at V and 5 bases at J, with 16 bases between the two ends.

This clone occurred once. The V gene is TRBV30, the J gene TRBJ2-7; TRBD1 aligns across 8 bases. Germline CDR1 GTSNPN, CDR2 SVGIG (reference sequence). The CDR3 loop spans 14 amino acids. CDR3 loop: CALTQDRDSYEQYF. The DNA of the CDR3 is TGTGCTTTGACCCAGGACAGGGACTCCTACGAGCAGTACTTC.

There are a few counts of this clone. This sequence joins TRBV5-6 and TRBJ2-1; weak D call: TRBD1 (6 bases). CDR1 is SGHDT, CDR2 YYEEEE, per germline. The CDR3 has 18 amino acids. The germline V and J ends were trimmed by 0 bases and 8 bases, with 24 bases remaining between them. The CDR3 DNA sequence: TGTGCCAGCAGCTTGGGCGTGTTGGGCAGGGGCTTTTTGGATGAGCAGTTCTTC. It codes for CASSLGVLGRGFLDEQFF. The full variable domain, with the rest looked up from reference TRBV5-6 and TRBJ2-1, is DAGVTQSPTHLIKTRGQQVTLRCSPKSGHDTVSWYQQALGQGPQFIFQYYEEEERQRGNFPDRFSGHQFPNYSSELNVNALLLGDSALYLCASSLGVLGRGFLDEQFFGPGTRLTVL.

This chain uses TRBV7-8 with TRBJ2-5, with D maybe TRBD1 (5 bases). The V gene's germline CDR1 is SGHVS and CDR2 FQNEAQ. With 5 bases removed from V and 7 bases from J, the gap between germline ends came to 17 bases. The CDR3 length is 14 residues. The CDR3 loop is CASSLGGARGTQYF. The CDR3 nucleotides read TGTGCCAGCAGCCTGGGTGGGGCCCGAGGGACCCAGTACTTC.

The count of this clone is one. The genes are TRBV5-5 and TRBJ2-1; D is undetermined. The CDR3 extends over 12 amino acids. Germline values: CDR1 SGHKS, CDR2 YYEKEE (reference sequence). V was cut by 1 base and J by 6 bases, with 5 bases left in between. CDR3 protein: CASSLRFNEQFF. DNA of the CDR3: TGTGCCAGCAGCTTGCGTTTCAATGAGCAGTTCTTC.

The gene calls are TRBV30 and TRBJ2-1, with D possibly matching TRBD2 (7 bases). The CDR3 totals 15 residues. Trimming pared 5 bases from V and 3 bases from J, leaving 17 bases between. Per germline, CDR1 GTSNPN and CDR2 SVGIG (reference sequence). The CDR3 protein is CAWEGGSAHYNEQFF. CDR3 bases: TGTGCCTGGGAGGGGGGGTCAGCTCACTACAATGAGCAGTTCTTC.

This clone is a singleton in its sample. The CDR3 loop reads CASSLYGNQPQHF. In DNA, the CDR3 is TGTGCCAGCAGCTTATACGGGAATCAGCCCCAGCATTTT. The chain employs TRBV7-3 and TRBJ1-5; no clear D. V was trimmed by 2 bases and J by 4 bases, leaving 6 bases between them. Germline V gene lookup returns CDR1 SGHTA and CDR2 FQGTGA. This CDR3 is 13 amino acids long.

The V gene is TRBV6-5, the J gene TRBJ1-1, with D perhaps matching TRBD1 (5 bases). The length of the CDR3 is 15 residues. Germline V gene lookup returns CDR1 MNHEY and CDR2 SVGAGI. Trimming pared 2 bases from V and 0 bases from J, leaving 10 bases between. The CDR3 region has the DNA TGTGCCAGCAGTTACAGGGAGGGGATGAACACTGAAGCTTTCTTT. Its protein product is CASSYREGMNTEAFF.

The rearrangement uses TRBV7-3 and TRBJ2-7; D gene ambiguous. Germline V CDR1 and CDR2: SGHTA, FQGTGA. The CDR3 spans 17 residues. Trimming left V 6 bases short and J 6 bases short, with 27 bases between. The CDR3 sequence: CASRSTEVKCGYIEQYF. The CDR3 DNA follows: TGTGCCAGCAGATCAACCGAGGTCAAGTGCGGATATATCGAGCAGTACTTC.

The chain couples TRBV9 to TRBJ2-1; unclear D gene. V was cut by 4 bases and J by 5 bases, with 10 bases left in between. CDR3 length: 13 residues. Looked up from germline, CDR1 is SGDLS and CDR2 is YYNGEE. Written as DNA, the CDR3 is TGTGCCAGCAGCCTCCCAAGCGACAATGAGCAGTTCTTC. Its protein product is CASSLPSDNEQFF.

As for this clone: At one of its ends the junction is not consistent with the germline gene, which may arise from a read error. The chain recombines TRBV7-9 with TRBJ2-3, with 10 bases aligning to TRBD2. From germline, CDR1 is SEHNR and CDR2 FQNEAQ (reference sequence). This CDR3 comprises 13 residues. The CDR3 spells CASSLAGVDTQYF. As DNA, the CDR3 is TGTGCCAGCAGCCTAGCGGGAGTGGATACGCAGTATTTT. The entire variable domain, with the rest obtained from reference TRBV7-9 and TRBJ2-3, is as follows: DTGVSQNPRHKITKRGQNVTFRCDPISEHNRLYWYRQTLGQGPEFLTYFQNEAQLEKSRLLSDRFSAERPKGSFSTLEIQRTEQGDSAMYLCASSLAGVDTQYFGPGTRLTVL.

The chain employs TRBV7-2 and TRBJ1-2; D might be TRBD1 (6 bases). The CDR3 sequence is 14 residues long. Trimming pared 3 bases from V and 4 bases from J, leaving 12 bases between. CDR1 and CDR2 (germline): SGHTA, FQGNSA. CDR3: CASSFRQAPYGYTF. DNA of the CDR3: TGTGCCAGCAGCTTCCGACAGGCGCCCTATGGCTACACCTTC.

The chain combines TRBV7-9 with TRBJ2-3; D remains unclear. The CDR3 has 12 amino acids. Germline lookup yields CDR1 SEHNR and CDR2 FQNEAQ (reference sequence). V was pared by 5 bases and J by 4 bases, with 7 bases between. This CDR3 is CASSGVADTQYF. Written as DNA, the CDR3 is TGTGCCAGCAGCGGTGTAGCAGATACGCAGTATTTT. The full variable domain, completed using reference TRBV7-9 and TRBJ2-3, is DTGVSQNPRHKITKRGQNVTFRCDPISEHNRLYWYRQTLGQGPEFLTYFQNEAQLEKSRLLSDRFSAERPKGSFSTLEIQRTEQGDSAMYLCASSGVADTQYFGPGTRLTVL.

This clone was seen a single time. V gene TRBV2 combines with J gene TRBJ2-7; D might be TRBD1 (5 bases). This CDR3 has 11 amino acids. Germline CDR1 is SNHLY and CDR2 is FYNNEI. V was trimmed by 6 bases and J by 3 bases, leaving 6 bases between them. DNA of the CDR3: TGTGCCAGCAGGGACAACTACGAGCAGTACTTC. This encodes CASRDNYEQYF.

The chain recombines TRBV28 with TRBJ1-1, with TRBD1 identical over 7 bases. Germline lookup yields CDR1 MDHEN and CDR2 SYDVKM. This CDR3 region has 14 residues. J lost 1 base, V lost 3 bases, and 2 bases had no gene match. The CDR3 spells CASSFTGANTEAFF. The CDR3 coding sequence is TGTGCCAGCAGTTTCACAGGGGCGAACACTGAAGCTTTCTTT.

The V call is TRBV7-6, the J call TRBJ2-2; D gene ambiguous. Per germline, CDR1 SGHVS and CDR2 FNYEAQ. V dropped 3 bases and J dropped 4 bases, with 9 bases sitting between them. This CDR3 contains 14 residues. CDR3 loop: CASSFIFVTGELFF. The CDR3 DNA reads as TGTGCCAGCAGCTTTATCTTTGTCACCGGGGAGCTGTTTTTT.

This clone was found once. The V and J genes are TRBV4-3 and TRBJ1-2, with D possibly matching TRBD1 (5 bases). This CDR3 is built from 15 residues. Deletions cut 0 bases from V and 8 bases from J, with 16 bases between. CDR1 is LGHNA and CDR2 is YSLEER in the germline V gene. The CDR3 sequence is CASSQDWRGNAGYTF. Written as DNA, the CDR3 is TGCGCCAGCAGCCAAGATTGGCGGGGGAATGCGGGCTACACCTTC.

This rearrangement joins TRBV4-3 to TRBJ2-2, with 11 bases aligning to TRBD1. Germline-derived CDR1 and CDR2 are LGHNA and YSLEER. Trimming cost V 3 bases and J 4 bases; bases outside gene matches: 10. CDR3 length: 18 amino acids. The CDR3 DNA follows: TGCGCCAGCAGCCAGGGGACAGGGGGAGTTGTGAGCACCGGGGAGCTGTTTTTT. Translated, it gives CASSQGTGGVVSTGELFF.

This chain connects TRBV30 to TRBJ2-7; D may be TRBD1 (6 bases). The V end was cut by 2 bases, the J end by 1 base, with 9 bases between. This CDR3 has 13 amino acids. CDR1 is GTSNPN, CDR2 SVGIG, per germline (reference sequence). CDR3 nucleotide sequence: TGTGCCTGGAGTCACAGGGAGTCCTACGAGCAGTACTTC. The encoded protein is CAWSHRESYEQYF.

CDR3 residues: CASSLTGQGRRETQYF. The CDR3 DNA is TGTGCCAGCAGCTTAACGGGACAGGGAAGGCGTGAGACCCAGTACTTC. The rearrangement links TRBV7-3 to TRBJ2-5; 9 bases are shared with TRBD1. The CDR3 sequence is 16 residues long. Losses at the gene ends were 0 bases for V and 5 bases for J; bases not matched to a gene: 7. CDR1 SGHTA and CDR2 FQGTGA come from the germline V gene. The full variable domain, rest sourced from reference TRBV7-3 and TRBJ2-5, is GAGVSQTPSNKVTEKGKYVELRCDPISGHTALYWYRQSLGQGPEFLIYFQGTGAADDSGLPNDRFFAVRPEGSVSTLKIQRTERGDSAVYLCASSLTGQGRRETQYFGPGTRLLVL.

This rearrangement joins TRBV19 to TRBJ2-1; 7 positions match TRBD1. V dropped 5 bases and J dropped 4; count of bases not matched to a gene: 5. The germline V gene has CDR1 LNHDA and CDR2 SQIVND (reference sequence). The CDR3 runs to 14 residues. The CDR3 protein is CASSLPGQYNEQFF. CDR3 coding DNA: TGTGCCAGTAGTCTACCGGGACAGTACAATGAGCAGTTCTTC.

V gene TRBV29-1 combines with J gene TRBJ2-7; 8 bases map to TRBD2. CDR1 and CDR2 from the germline V gene are SQVTM and ANQGSEA. V lost 4 bases and J lost 0; bases outside the gene matches: 5. This CDR3 has 14 amino acids. This CDR3 is CSVVGLAGSYEQYF. The CDR3 DNA follows: TGCAGCGTTGTGGGGCTAGCGGGCTCCTACGAGCAGTACTTC.

J is TRBJ1-1 and V is TRBV5-3; D is unresolved. TRBV5-3 is flagged as an ORF with uncertain function. V gave up 5 bases and J gave up 12 bases, with 11 bases separating them. CDR3 size: 10 residues. CDR3 amino acids: CARRTLEPFF. As DNA, the CDR3 is TGTGCCAGAAGGACTCTTGAGCCTTTCTTT.

V gene TRBV7-6 combines with J gene TRBJ2-7; 8 bases agree with TRBD1. Losses at the gene ends were 4 bases for V and 5 bases for J; bases not matched to a gene: 4. The CDR3 is made up of 13 amino acids. CDR1 and CDR2 (germline): SGHVS, FNYEAQ. The CDR3 here is CASSSTGVHEQYF. In nucleotides, the CDR3 is TGTGCCAGCAGCTCGACAGGGGTCCACGAGCAGTACTTC.

The J gene is TRBJ2-7, the V gene TRBV19, with a possible D match to TRBD1 (6 bases). This CDR3 is 14 amino acids long. The ends were cut back, 6 bases at V and 3 bases at J, with 15 bases in the middle. Germline values: CDR1 LNHDA, CDR2 SQIVND (reference sequence). CDR3 sequence: CASSPRGNRYEQYF. The CDR3 DNA is TGTGCCAGTAGCCCCAGGGGAAACCGCTACGAGCAGTACTTC.

The chain has TRBV6-6 and TRBJ1-2; TRBD1 is a possible D gene (5 bases). Per germline, CDR1 MNHNY and CDR2 SVGAGI (reference sequence). Trimming removed 8 bases from V and 8 bases from J, with 15 bases in between. The CDR3 spans 12 residues. CDR3 residues: CASLGGSYGYTF. DNA for the CDR3: TGTGCCAGCCTCGGGGGGAGCTACGGCTACACCTTC.

This chain joins TRBV19 and TRBJ1-5, with D uncertain. The CDR3 spans 15 residues. The V end lost 9 bases, the J end lost 0 bases, and 15 bases lay between the germline ends. CDR1 and CDR2 (germline): LNHDA, SQIVND (reference sequence). The CDR3 loop reads CARENPKHSNQPQHF. The CDR3 nucleotides are TGTGCCAGGGAGAATCCGAAGCATAGCAATCAGCCCCAGCATTTT.